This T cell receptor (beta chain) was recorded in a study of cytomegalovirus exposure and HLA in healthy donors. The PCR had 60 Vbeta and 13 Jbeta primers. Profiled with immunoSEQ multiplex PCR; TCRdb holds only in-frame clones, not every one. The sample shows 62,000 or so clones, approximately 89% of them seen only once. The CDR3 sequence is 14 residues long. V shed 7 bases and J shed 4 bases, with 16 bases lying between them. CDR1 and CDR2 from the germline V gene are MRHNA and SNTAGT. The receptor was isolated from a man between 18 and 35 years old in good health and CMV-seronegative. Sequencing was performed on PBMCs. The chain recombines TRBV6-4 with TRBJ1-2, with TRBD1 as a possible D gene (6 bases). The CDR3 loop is CASTKGQNLYGYTF. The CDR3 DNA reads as TGTGCCAGCACTAAAGGACAGAACCTCTATGGCTACACCTTC.